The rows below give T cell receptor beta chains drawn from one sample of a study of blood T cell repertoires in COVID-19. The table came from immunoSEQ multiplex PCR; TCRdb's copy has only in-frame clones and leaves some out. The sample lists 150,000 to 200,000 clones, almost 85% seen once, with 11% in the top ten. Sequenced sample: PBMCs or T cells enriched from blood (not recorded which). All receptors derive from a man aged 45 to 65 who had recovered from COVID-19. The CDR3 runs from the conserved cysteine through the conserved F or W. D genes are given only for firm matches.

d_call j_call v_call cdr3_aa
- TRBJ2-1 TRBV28 CASSLDTLDEQFF
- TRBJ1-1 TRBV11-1 CASSWVQGNTEAFF
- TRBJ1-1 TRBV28 CATEGRGGENTEAFF
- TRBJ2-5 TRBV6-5 CASRLQGEGETQYF
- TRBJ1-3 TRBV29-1 CSVLRGGGNTIYF
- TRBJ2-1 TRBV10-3 CAISESGGEQFF
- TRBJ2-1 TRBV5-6 CASSRGQLNREQFF
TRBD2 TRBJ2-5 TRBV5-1 CASSFSEGRVETQYF
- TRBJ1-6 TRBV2 CASKGSRGGKEDSPLHF
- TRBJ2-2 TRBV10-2 CASSVPAGLNTGELFF
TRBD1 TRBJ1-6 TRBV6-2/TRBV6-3 CASSLPGTGSPLHF
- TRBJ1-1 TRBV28 CASSSGIRTEAFF
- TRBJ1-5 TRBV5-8 CASSLAFGYQPQHF
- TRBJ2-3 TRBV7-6 CASSLGIRGGDTDTQYF
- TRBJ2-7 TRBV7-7 CASSLRRGPYYEQYF
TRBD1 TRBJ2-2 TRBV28 CASSSWDRTNTGELFF
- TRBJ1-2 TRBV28 CASSHEIENYGYTF
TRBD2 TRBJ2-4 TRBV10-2 CASSVGLAGSLAKNIQYF
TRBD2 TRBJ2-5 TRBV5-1 CASSLGAAGGQETQYF
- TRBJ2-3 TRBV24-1 CATSDFREGTDTQYF
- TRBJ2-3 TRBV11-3 CASSHYTNGDTQYF
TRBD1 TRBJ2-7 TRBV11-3 CASSIGQGWAYEQYF
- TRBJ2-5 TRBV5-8 CASSLKQLQETQYF
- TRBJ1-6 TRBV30 CAWSGAGGNSPLHF
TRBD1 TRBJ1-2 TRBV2 CASSEGRDRAGYTF
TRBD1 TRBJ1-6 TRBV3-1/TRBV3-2 CASSRGQGAFSPLHF
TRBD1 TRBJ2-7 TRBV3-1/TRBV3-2 CASRPTYRGTYEQYF
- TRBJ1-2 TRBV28 CATRGALYGYTF
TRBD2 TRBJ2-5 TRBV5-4 CASSGNVAGGQETQYF
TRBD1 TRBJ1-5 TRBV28 CASSWPGQGRRNQPQHF
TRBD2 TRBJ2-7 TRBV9 CASSVAGGNYEQYF
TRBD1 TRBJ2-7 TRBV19 CASSSETGLYEQYF
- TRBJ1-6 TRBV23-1 CASTTRDMWDLANSPLHF
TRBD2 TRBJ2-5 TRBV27 CASSLSPSGKQETQYF
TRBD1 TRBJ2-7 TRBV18 CASSPRTGPSYEQYF
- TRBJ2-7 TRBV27 CASSPLGQSSYEQYF
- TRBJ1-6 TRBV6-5 CASSPDSRNSPLHF
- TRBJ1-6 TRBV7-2 CASSSLAGFNSPLHF
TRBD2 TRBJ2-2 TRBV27 CASSAPGLAGVTGELFF
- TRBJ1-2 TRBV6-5 CASRRFENYGYTF